This TCR beta chain came from a study of blood T cell repertoires in COVID-19. Turning to the study itself: Acute-phase and convalescent COVID-19 samples originated in the United States, Italy and Spain.

This table comes from immunoSEQ multiplex PCR, and its TCRdb copy is limited to in-frame clones, with some not included. This sample has approximately 250,000 clones, with approximately 81% found just once. Per the germline V gene, CDR1 is MNHEY and CDR2 is SVGAGI. Trimming removed 6 bases at V and 0 bases at J, with 12 bases between. The CDR3 has 15 residues. The TCR originated in a man aged 55-75 years with acute or convalescent COVID-19. The chain couples TRBV6-5 to TRBJ1-5, with no clear D. Specimen: peripheral blood. CDR3 nucleotides: TGTGCCAGCAGCCGGGGAAGCCCTAGCAATCAGCCCCAGCATTTT. Translating gives CASSRGSPSNQPQHF.